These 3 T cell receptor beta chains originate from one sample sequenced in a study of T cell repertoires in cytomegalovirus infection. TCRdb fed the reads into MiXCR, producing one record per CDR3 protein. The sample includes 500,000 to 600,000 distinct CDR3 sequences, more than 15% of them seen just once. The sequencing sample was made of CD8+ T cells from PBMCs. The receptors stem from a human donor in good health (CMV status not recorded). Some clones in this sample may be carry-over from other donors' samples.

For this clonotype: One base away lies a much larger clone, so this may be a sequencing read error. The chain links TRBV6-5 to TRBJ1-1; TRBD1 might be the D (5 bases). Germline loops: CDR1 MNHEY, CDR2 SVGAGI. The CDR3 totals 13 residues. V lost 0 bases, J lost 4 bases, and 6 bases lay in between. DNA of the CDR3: TGTGCCAGCAGTTACTCGGGGACCACTGAAGCTTTCTTT. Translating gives CASSYSGTTEAFF.

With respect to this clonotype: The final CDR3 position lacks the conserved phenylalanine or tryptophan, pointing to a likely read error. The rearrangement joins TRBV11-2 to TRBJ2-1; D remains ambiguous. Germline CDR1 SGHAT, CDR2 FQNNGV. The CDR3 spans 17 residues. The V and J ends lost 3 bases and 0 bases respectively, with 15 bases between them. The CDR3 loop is CASSFPPGYSSYNEQFL. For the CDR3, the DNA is TGTGCCAGCAGCTTCCCTCCGGGTTATAGCTCCTACAATGAGCAGTTCTTA.

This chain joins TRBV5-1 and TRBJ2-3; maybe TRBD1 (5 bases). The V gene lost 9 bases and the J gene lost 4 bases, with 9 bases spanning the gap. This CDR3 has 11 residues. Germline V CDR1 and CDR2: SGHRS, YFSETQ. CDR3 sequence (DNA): TGCGCCATCAGGGTATCAGATACGCAGTATTTT. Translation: CAIRVSDTQYF.